This T cell receptor beta chain appears in the sequencing data of a study of cytomegalovirus exposure and HLA in healthy donors. The study, taken as a whole, reports: Fewer N-insertions than the approximately 700-donor mean were reportedly shown by an Asian-associated ancestry cluster in a later analysis.

A remark on this clone: Its antigen is unknown.

V was pared by 7 bases and J by 8 bases, with 5 bases of the junction left unmatched. This CDR3 comprises 14 residues. Germline V lookup: CDR1 LNHDA, CDR2 SQIVND (reference sequence). PCR was performed using 60 Vbeta and 13 Jbeta primers. Sequencing was performed with immunoSEQ multiplex PCR; in TCRdb, only in-frame clones are kept and a portion is missing. The sample records 150,000 to 250,000 clones, less than 85% being singletons. The receptor's source is a girl under 18 in good health and CMV-seropositive. The sample taken for sequencing was PBMCs. The rearrangement joins TRBV19 to TRBJ2-1; 13 bases match TRBD2. The CDR3 DNA sequence: TGTGCCAGTAAACTAGCGGGGGGGCCTTATGAGCAGTTCTTC. It codes for CASKLAGGPYEQFF. Drawing the rest from reference TRBV19 and TRBJ2-1, the complete variable domain is DGGITQSPKYLFRKEGQNVTLSCEQNLNHDAMYWYRQDPGQGLRLIYYSQIVNDFQKGDIAEGYSVSREKKESFPLTVTSAQKNPTAFYLCASKLAGGPYEQFFGPGTRLTVL.